The present entry profiles one TCR beta chain with its context. Unmatched junction bases numbered 3, after V lost 7 bases and J lost 1 base. The CDR3 is 12 residues long. Germline-derived CDR1 and CDR2 are GTSNPN and SVGIG (reference sequence). In the original processing: It was from reference gene primer amplification that nucleated cell counts were estimated. Data came from immunoSEQ multiplex PCR; TCRdb stores just in-frame clones and leaves some out. D and trimming come from the DNA, and the V and J calls and clone size come from that table. Counted here are 70,000 to 90,000 clones, roughly 88% occurring once; the ten biggest clones make up more than 25%. The record originates from a study of blood T cell repertoires in COVID-19. About the research overall: Acute and convalescent COVID-19 samples came from the United States, Italy and Spain. The analysed material was cDNA or gDNA that came from T cells, B-cell-depleted T cells, or PBMCs.

This sequence was found in a man aged 45-65 years with acute or convalescent COVID-19. The sequenced sample was peripheral blood. The rearrangement links TRBV30 to TRBJ2-7; 8 bases map to TRBD1. CDR3 coding DNA: TGTGCCTCTGGACAGGGTTCCTACGAGCAGTACTTC. The encoded protein is CASGQGSYEQYF.